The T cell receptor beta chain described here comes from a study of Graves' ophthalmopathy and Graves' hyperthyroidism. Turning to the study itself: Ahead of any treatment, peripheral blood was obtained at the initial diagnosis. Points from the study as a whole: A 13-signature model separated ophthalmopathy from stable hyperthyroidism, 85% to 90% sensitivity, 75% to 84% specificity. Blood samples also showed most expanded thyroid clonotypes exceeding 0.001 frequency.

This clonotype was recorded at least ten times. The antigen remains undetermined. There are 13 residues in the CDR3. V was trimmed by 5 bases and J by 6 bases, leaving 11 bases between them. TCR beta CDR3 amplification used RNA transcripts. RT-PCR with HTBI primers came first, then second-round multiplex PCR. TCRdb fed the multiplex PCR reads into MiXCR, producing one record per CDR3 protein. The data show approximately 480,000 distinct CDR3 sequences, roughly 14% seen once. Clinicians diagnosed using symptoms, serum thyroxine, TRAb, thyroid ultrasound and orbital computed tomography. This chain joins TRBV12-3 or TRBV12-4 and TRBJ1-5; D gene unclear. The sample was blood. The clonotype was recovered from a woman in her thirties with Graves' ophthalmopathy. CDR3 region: CASSVRRAQPQHF. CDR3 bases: TGTGCCAGCAGTGTACGTAGGGCTCAGCCCCAGCATTTT.